What follows describes a single T cell receptor (beta chain). Its matching antigen is unknown. The sample belongs to a study of T-cell reconstitution after alpha-beta-depleted transplantation in children. Researchers prepared the TCRbeta library using unique molecular identifiers, the study reports. TCRdb passed the PCR reads through MiXCR, listing each CDR3 protein once. The table includes around 450,000 distinct CDR3 sequences, roughly 16% detected once. Study findings and constraints: The main origin of T-cell counts and diversity one year after transplant was newly produced T cells. As was reported, about two months after transplant, alpha-beta T cells came from several hundred expanded graft clones. The high TCRbeta diversity at day 60 in some patients came from surviving recipient T cells and thymic progenitors.

The material was PBMCs, mostly from graft donor cells, obtained 360 days after TCRalphabeta/CD19-depleted stem cell transplant. The TCR sequence derives from a boy in the first two years of life who had a stem cell transplant for Wiskott-Aldrich syndrome, so the T cells may come from the graft donor.

CDR3 protein: CASSQNWDRVREQYF. CDR3 sequence (DNA): TGCGCCAGCAGCCAGAACTGGGACAGGGTCAGAGAGCAGTACTTC. This chain joins TRBV4-1 and TRBJ2-7; 9 positions match TRBD1. Germline CDR1 and CDR2: MGHRA and YSYEKL. The CDR3 totals 15 residues. V gave up 3 bases and J gave up 7 bases; unmatched junction bases: 10.